The sequence of this T cell receptor (beta chain) was determined in a study of cytomegalovirus exposure and HLA in healthy donors. Study observations and caveats: The study carried out a later analysis of TCR beta sequences. It associated 15,000 to 20,000 of them with specific HLA alleles at a false discovery rate of 0.05.

13 Jbeta primers and 60 Vbeta primers were used for the PCR. TCRdb keeps only in-frame clones here, not all; method: immunoSEQ multiplex PCR. Of 140,000 or so clones listed, 60% to 80% are singletons. Details on this clone: What it recognizes is unknown.

This clonotype originated in a woman aged 25 to 39 in good health and CMV-seronegative. The sample was PBMCs.

The CDR3 DNA reads as TGTGCCAGCAGTGAAGCGCGCGGCCCCGGGGAGCTGTTTTTT. Its protein product is CASSEARGPGELFF. This chain uses TRBV2 with TRBJ2-2; no definite D call. Trimming left V 0 bases short and J 6 bases short, with 8 bases between. Germline V CDR1 and CDR2: SNHLY, FYNNEI. The CDR3 sequence is 14 residues long.